The 4 T cell receptor beta chains below were found in one sample sequenced in a study of blood T cell repertoires in COVID-19. TCRdb's table, derived via immunoSEQ multiplex PCR, lists solely in-frame clones and lacks some. The sample has over 150,000 clones, roughly nine tenths seen once. The sequencing input was peripheral blood. These TCRs come from a man aged 45-65 years with acute or convalescent COVID-19.

The chain carries TRBV4-2 and TRBJ2-3, with 14 bases matching TRBD2. The CDR3 length is 16 residues. Germline loops: CDR1 LGHNA, CDR2 YNFKEQ. Trimming at V came to 4 bases and at J to 7 bases, leaving 7 bases not matched to a gene. CDR3 loop: CASSLQTSGRANTQYF. The CDR3 DNA follows: TGTGCCAGCAGCCTCCAGACTAGCGGGAGGGCAAATACGCAGTATTTT.

The rearrangement uses TRBV7-9 and TRBJ2-1; 8 bases are a match to TRBD2. This CDR3 spans 17 amino acids. Germline CDR1 and CDR2: SEHNR and FQNEAQ (reference sequence). The V gene end was trimmed by 1 base and the J gene end by 6 bases; junction bases not matched to a gene: 11. In DNA, the CDR3 is TGTGCCAGCAGCTTAGACCCCGGGACTAGTTTCTTCAATGAGCAGTTCTTC. Amino acid sequence: CASSLDPGTSFFNEQFF.

Of note for this clone: This same CDR3 is encoded by further DNA sequences in the sample. The gene calls are TRBV27 and TRBJ1-1; possible D gene TRBD1, 6 bases. CDR1 is MNHEY, CDR2 SMNVEV, per germline (reference sequence). Trimming removed 2 bases at V and 5 bases at J, with 6 bases between. The CDR3 loop spans 12 amino acids. The CDR3 nucleotides are TGTGCCAGCAGTTTAAGGGGGACTGAAGCTTTCTTT. This sequence encodes CASSLRGTEAFF.

The chain has TRBV6-2 or TRBV6-3 and TRBJ1-1; D is uncertain. CDR3 size: 17 residues. Trimming pared 0 bases from V and 1 base from J, leaving 15 bases between. Germline assignment: CDR1 MNHEY and CDR2 SVGEGT. The CDR3 region is CASSYSRVGPKNTEAFF. In DNA, the CDR3 is TGTGCCAGCAGTTACTCGAGGGTCGGACCGAAGAACACTGAAGCTTTCTTT.